The entry below gives a single T cell receptor beta chain sequence along with its context. Its specificity is not known. This CDR3 contains 16 residues. J gave up 4 bases and V 3 bases, and 11 bases lay outside the gene matches. Germline CDR1 MDHEN, CDR2 SYDVKM. MiXCR was run by TCRdb on the PCR reads, yielding one entry per CDR3 protein. The sample gives fewer than 30,000 distinct CDR3 sequences, about 54% of which show up once; approximately 1.1% is in the top ten. The data were taken from a study of vaccination and CD4 T cells after COVID-19. The overall study: Two of the convalescents were Hispanic, and the group consisted of six males and four females. Median time from COVID diagnosis to post-COVID sampling was over 85 days (35 to 161).

Whole-study findings and limits: Relatively small numbers of convalescent patients were studied, with no early post-infection timepoints included. The study found that a median about 85% of reactive clones in convalescent patients appeared only post-vaccination.

This chain links TRBV28 with TRBJ2-7, with 8 bases aligning to TRBD2. This material consisted of CD4+ T cells from blood, taken before SARS-CoV-2 vaccination. This TCR was sampled from a human donor who had recovered from COVID-19. CDR3 sequence: CASSFDRLRGRYEQYF. The CDR3 coding sequence is TGTGCCAGCAGTTTCGATCGACTACGCGGGAGGTACGAGCAGTACTTC. Full variable domain (remainder filled in from reference TRBV28 and TRBJ2-7): DVKVTQSSRYLVKRTGEKVFLECVQDMDHENMFWYRQDPGLGLRLIYFSYDVKMKEKGDIPEGYSVSREKKERFSLILESASTNQTSMYLCASSFDRLRGRYEQYFGPGTRLTVT.